Listed below are T cell receptor beta chains from one sample, sequenced in a study of cytotoxic CD8 clonotypes in ibrutinib-treated CLL. The method was immunoSEQ multiplex PCR; TCRdb's version includes in-frame clones alone and lacks a portion of them. The sample contains roughly 100,000 clones, around 73% of which appear only once. Material: PBMCs, obtained after 12 months of ibrutinib treatment. All receptors come from a human donor with chronic lymphocytic leukemia. Each CDR3 is given without its conserved first and last residue. Fields, in order: V gene, J gene, CDR3 length, clone size, CDR3 protein. Clone size is not always given. Where it is, it says once, few, many or a class for expanded clones.

v_gene: TRBV6-1; j_gene: TRBJ2-3; len: 15; abundance: NA; CDR3aa: ASSEGVVAGGTDTQY
v_gene: TRBV10-3; j_gene: TRBJ2-3; len: 15; abundance: NA; CDR3aa: AISESFRSEATDTQY
v_gene: TRBV7-2; j_gene: TRBJ2-1; len: 13; abundance: NA; CDR3aa: ASSFLGQASVEQF
v_gene: TRBV30; j_gene: TRBJ1-3; len: 12; abundance: NA; CDR3aa: AWSVGGGARPEY
v_gene: TRBV30; j_gene: TRBJ1-2; len: 11; abundance: once; CDR3aa: AWSDRGDYGYT
v_gene: TRBV13; j_gene: TRBJ1-6; len: 12; abundance: few; CDR3aa: ASSFGSYNSPLH
v_gene: TRBV30; j_gene: TRBJ1-2; len: 12; abundance: NA; CDR3aa: AWESFGGASGYT
v_gene: TRBV10-2; j_gene: TRBJ1-2; len: 10; abundance: NA; CDR3aa: ASSEAGYGYT
v_gene: TRBV6-1; j_gene: TRBJ2-3; len: 13; abundance: once; CDR3aa: ASSSEKGMTDTQY
v_gene: TRBV30; j_gene: TRBJ2-5; len: 10; abundance: NA; CDR3aa: AWSGTGETQY
v_gene: TRBV9; j_gene: TRBJ2-7; len: 14; abundance: NA; CDR3aa: ASSVVGLAGAHEQY
v_gene: TRBV15; j_gene: TRBJ2-6; len: 16; abundance: NA; CDR3aa: ATSRDKTRFSGANVLT
v_gene: TRBV25-1; j_gene: TRBJ1-5; len: 13; abundance: NA; CDR3aa: ASSYPGQLNQPQH